A selection of T cell receptor beta chains follows, all from one sample in a study of HIV-infected patients and healthy controls. In TCRdb, the 5' RACE reads were re-called with MiXCR into one record per CDR3 protein. The repertoire holds almost 65,000 distinct CDR3 sequences, 15% to 20% seen once, with over 1.1% in the top ten. The specimen sequenced was CD4+ T cells from blood. These receptors came from a human donor in good health. Both conserved end residues are part of each CDR3. The D gene is left open where the match is weak. Clone size is given for some rows only: seen once, a few or many times, or a class if the clone is expanded.

V gene	J gene	D gene	clone size	CDR3 DNA	CDR3 protein
TRBV12-3/TRBV12-4	TRBJ1-1	NA	once	TGTGCCAGCACTCCGATGACACCAAACACTGAAGCTTTCTTT	CASTPMTPNTEAFF
TRBV5-5	TRBJ1-1	TRBD1	many	TGTGCCAGCAGCCCTCGGACAGGGGCTGTGAACACTGAAGCTTTCTTT	CASSPRTGAVNTEAFF
TRBV7-8	TRBJ2-2	NA	many	TGTGCCAGCAGCTTGTCAGTTTTAGCCGGGGAGCTGTTTTTT	CASSLSVLAGELFF
TRBV7-2	TRBJ1-1	NA	NA	TGTGCCAGCAGCATCAGGGAGACTGAAGCTTTCTTT	CASSIRETEAFF
TRBV11-3	TRBJ1-1	TRBD1	many	TGTGCCAGCAGCCCCGGGACAGGGAAAATGAACACTGAAGCTTTCTTT	CASSPGTGKMNTEAFF
TRBV9	TRBJ1-2	TRBD1	many	TGTGCCAGCAGCCTAACAGACAGGGAGATGGGCTATGGCTACACCTTC	CASSLTDREMGYGYTF
TRBV29-1	TRBJ1-1	TRBD1	few	TGCAGCGTTGAGGCGCCCGGGGACAGGTCGAACACTGAAGCTTTCTTT	CSVEAPGDRSNTEAFF
TRBV7-6	TRBJ2-3	NA	few	TGTGCCAGCAGCTTAGCCAGCGATAATACGCAGTATTTT	CASSLASDNTQYF
TRBV12-3/TRBV12-4	TRBJ2-3	TRBD1	NA	TGTGCCAGCAGCCCCGGGACAGGGGTTGGGACAGATACGCAGTATTTT	CASSPGTGVGTDTQYF
TRBV6-5	TRBJ2-7	NA	once	TGTGCCAGCAGTTTTTTCGGCTACGAGCAGTACTTC	CASSFFGYEQYF
TRBV7-2	TRBJ2-5	NA	few	TGTGCCAGCAGCTCTTTTGCAGAGACCCAGTACTTC	CASSSFAETQYF
TRBV4-1	TRBJ1-4	NA	NA	TGCGCCAGCAGCCAAAGACTGTCAAGTTCCGATGAAAAACTGTTTTTT	CASSQRLSSSDEKLFF
TRBV5-1	TRBJ2-1	TRBD2	many	TGCGCCAGCAGCTTGGGTCTAGCGGGGGACAATGAGCAGTTCTTC	CASSLGLAGDNEQFF
TRBV6-5	TRBJ2-7	TRBD2	few	TGTGCCAGCAGTTACCGGAGCTCGACTAGCGGGAGTGAAGAGCAGTACTTC	CASSYRSSTSGSEEQYF
TRBV3-1	TRBJ1-1	NA	many	TGTGCCAGCAGCCAAGCCCGGGGGGGGACTGAAGCTTTCTTT	CASSQARGGTEAFF
TRBV18	TRBJ2-3	NA	NA	TGTGCCAGCTCACCGGCTGGGGTGGGCACAGATACGCAGTATTTT	CASSPAGVGTDTQYF
TRBV7-9	TRBJ2-7	TRBD2	NA	TGTGCCAGCAGCTTCAAGCGGGAGGGCTCCTACGAGCAGTACTTC	CASSFKREGSYEQYF
TRBV7-9	TRBJ1-4	NA	NA	TGTGCCAGCAGATTGACAGCCGCTAATGAAAAACTGTTTTTT	CASRLTAANEKLFF
TRBV6-5	TRBJ1-5	TRBD1	NA	TGTGCCAGCAGATCTGCCCCCGGGACAGGAGAAAATCAGCCCCAGCATTTT	CASRSAPGTGENQPQHF
TRBV7-9	TRBJ2-3	NA	NA	TGTGCCAGCAGCGCAGTCGCCGGGGGTTTGTATACGCAGTATTTT	CASSAVAGGLYTQYF
TRBV12-3/TRBV12-4	TRBJ1-3	NA	few	TGTGCCAGCAGTTTGGGGGGTCTCGGAAACACCATATATTTT	CASSLGGLGNTIYF
TRBV10-3	TRBJ2-3	NA	NA	TGTGCCATCAGTGAACAGGGAACTAGCACAGATACGCAGTATTTT	CAISEQGTSTDTQYF
TRBV11-3	TRBJ1-1	NA	many	TGTGCCAGCAGCTTAGACGGGACTAACACTGAAGCTTTCTTT	CASSLDGTNTEAFF
TRBV12-3/TRBV12-4	TRBJ1-4	TRBD1	NA	TGTGCCAGCAGTCCGACAGGGGAGGACGAAAAACTGTTTTTT	CASSPTGEDEKLFF
TRBV3-1	TRBJ1-5	NA	many	TGTGCCAGCAGCCAAGGATCGCAGAATAGCAATCAGCCCCAGCATTTT	CASSQGSQNSNQPQHF
TRBV19	TRBJ1-2	TRBD1	NA	TGTGCCAGCGGCCGGGACAGGGGGCAAGGAGGCTACACCTTC	CASGRDRGQGGYTF
TRBV6-5	TRBJ2-7	NA	NA	TGTGCCAGTTCAGGGGGGGCCTACGAGCAGTACTTC	CASSGGAYEQYF
TRBV4-2	TRBJ1-2	NA	many	TGTGCCAGCAGCCAAGAGCTAGGTACATATGGCTACACCTTC	CASSQELGTYGYTF
TRBV9	TRBJ1-3	TRBD1	many	TGTGCCAGCAGCGTGGATCCGGACAGGGTAGCAGGAAACACCATATATTTT	CASSVDPDRVAGNTIYF
TRBV18	TRBJ2-7	NA	few	TGTGCCAGCTCACGCGGATACCCCTACGAGCAGTACTTC	CASSRGYPYEQYF
TRBV5-1	TRBJ1-4	NA	many	TGCGCCAGCAGCTTGGGGGACGGCTATGAAAAACTGTTTTTT	CASSLGDGYEKLFF
TRBV7-3	TRBJ2-5	NA	few	TGTGCCAGCAGCAAGACCGTGCAAGAGACCCAGTACTTC	CASSKTVQETQYF
TRBV2	TRBJ1-4	NA	many	TGTGCCAGCAAGAGACTAACTAATGAAAAACTGTTTTTT	CASKRLTNEKLFF
TRBV7-2	TRBJ2-7	TRBD2	many	TGTGCCAGCAGCTTGGATAGCGGGGGGGAAGCCTACGAGCAGTACTTC	CASSLDSGGEAYEQYF
TRBV21-1	TRBJ1-1	NA	few	TGTGCCAGCATCGAACAGGGGGATGAAGCTTTCTTT	CASIEQGDEAFF
TRBV7-2	TRBJ2-3	NA	NA	TGTGCCAGCAGCTTAGTAAATACGCAGTATTTT	CASSLVNTQYF
TRBV12-3/TRBV12-4	TRBJ2-3	TRBD2	NA	TGTGCCAGCAGTTTGCCAGCGGGAAGCACAGATACGCAGTATTTT	CASSLPAGSTDTQYF
TRBV5-1	TRBJ1-1	NA	NA	TGCGCCAGCAGCCCCGTCTCGATCGGGGCCAACACTGAAGCTTTCTTT	CASSPVSIGANTEAFF
TRBV29-1	TRBJ1-3	NA	many	TGCAGCGTTGTACCAGGATCTGGAAACACCATATATTTT	CSVVPGSGNTIYF
TRBV18	TRBJ1-1	TRBD1	many	TGTGCCAGCTCACCCCGCATGAGCCGGGACAGGGCGAACACTGAAGCTTTCTTT	CASSPRMSRDRANTEAFF
TRBV18	TRBJ2-1	TRBD1	many	TGTGCCAGCTCACCCGGGACAGGGAAGGGGCGGGTACTTCACAATGAGCAGTTCTTC	CASSPGTGKGRVLHNEQFF
TRBV7-3	TRBJ2-3	NA	NA	TGTGCCAGCAGTTTCGGTTTACCAGATACGCAGTATTTT	CASSFGLPDTQYF
TRBV12-3/TRBV12-4	TRBJ1-5	TRBD1	many	TGTGCCAGCAGTAGAGGGACAGGGGGCGTATTATACAGCAATCAGCCCCAGCATTTT	CASSRGTGGVLYSNQPQHF
TRBV12-3/TRBV12-4	TRBJ2-7	NA	NA	TGTGCCAGCAGTAAAACCTCCTACGAGCAGTACTTC	CASSKTSYEQYF
TRBV2	TRBJ2-7	NA	NA	TGTGCCAGCAGTGAGGAAAGGGGCTACGAGCAGTACTTC	CASSEERGYEQYF
TRBV20-1	TRBJ2-3	NA	many	TGCAGTGCTGGTCAAGGAGGAAACACAGATACGCAGTATTTT	CSAGQGGNTDTQYF
TRBV14	TRBJ2-1	NA	many	TGTGCCAGCAGCCAAGTTATCAGTTGGCAGTTCTTC	CASSQVISWQFF